Reported below is one T cell receptor beta chain. Its antigen remains unknown. The data originate from a study of cytomegalovirus exposure and HLA in healthy donors. In the study overall: Ancestry clustering placed around 81% of approximately 370 genotyped donors in the Caucasian-associated cluster.

Findings and limits, study-wide: Most likely, a cluster of highly shared sequence variants arose as a sequencing artifact. Most of the TCR beta V segments (in an earlier analysis) were productive either about 87% or about 30% of the time.

The CDR3 is 16 amino acids. The germline V and J ends were trimmed by 2 bases and 10 bases, with 21 bases remaining between them. Germline values: CDR1 MDHEN, CDR2 SYDVKM. The study ran its PCR with 60 Vbeta and 13 Jbeta primers. Repertoires were generated with immunoSEQ multiplex PCR, while TCRdb's copy carries only in-frame clones and drops some. Here the sample spans approximately 150,000 clones, around 69% being singletons. Specimen: PBMCs. The rearrangement joins TRBV28 to TRBJ1-3; maybe TRBD1 (6 bases). The sequence was collected from a woman in her thirties in good health and CMV-seronegative. The CDR3 bases are TGTGCCAGCAGTTTAAGCGCCGCGGGGGCCCAATCGACCATATATTTT. It codes for CASSLSAAGAQSTIYF.